This entry concerns a single T cell receptor (beta chain). Its recognized antigen is unknown. It has no much larger one-base neighbor in the sample; base qualities were not kept. The CDR3 runs 15 residues from the cysteine to the phenylalanine. Only the CDR3 DNA is retained, 45 bases long and in frame from the first base. The germline V end is reduced by 4 bases and the J end by 3 bases; junction bases left unmatched: 7. CDR1 and CDR2, per the germline V gene (reference sequence), are MNHEY and SMNVEV. Naive CD8 T cell libraries were made from roughly 18,000 to 920,000 sorted cells using 10%, 30% or 50% of purified RNA. On a BD FACSAria II, naive CD8 T cells were FACS-sorted as CD8+CD4-CCR7+CD45RA+ and collected into RLT Plus buffer. Under 11 TCR copies' worth of Jurkat RNA were spiked into about 20,000-1,000,000 naive CD8 T cell samples to test detection sensitivity. CD8 T cells were enriched using RosetteSep CD8+ T Cell Enrichment Cocktail and Ficoll-Paque, and the enriched cells then underwent ACK red cell lysis.

The protocol used for the library was PCR. The data were produced on an Illumina HiSeq 4000. Bulk TCR libraries were generated as previously described, with the TCR primers listed in Table S5 used. The Qiagen AllPrep DNA/RNA kit was used to purify total RNA. Before analysis, reads from multiple sequencing runs of one library were combined. The original pipeline was this. Reads were retained only if the reads had an exact TCR constant sequence, and the retained reads were trimmed to 150 nt and grouped according to their 12-nt molecular barcodes. Reads in each barcode group were sub-clustered using a 15% Levenshtein threshold, and a quality-weighted consensus sequence was built for each RNA molecule. Non-functional sequences were filtered out, along with any lower-count sequence sitting one edit away from another sequence. Barcode sub-clusters with fewer than 20% of the maximum read count were removed, based on fitting two negative binomial distributions. TCRdb reworked the public reads: Q25 trimming with fastp, MiXCR clone assembly, productive beta chains retained. Each CDR3 protein gets just one entry, which takes the most common genes and DNA from the rows behind it. What appears here as the V and J calls and clone size reflects TCRdb's work, not the paper's. Within this sample are about 640,000 distinct CDR3 sequences, with roughly 21% of them counted one time only. The top ten constitute about 0.9% of the sample.

This entry comes from a study of molecular identifiers for immune sequencing clone quantification (dated by TCRdb to the late 2010s). A note on the overall study: For a replicate experiment, the RNA from either approximately 20,000 or 98,000 naive CD8 T cells was divided into five aliquots, and four of those aliquots went on to sequencing. This methods study benchmarked molecular-identifier clustering-based TCR repertoire sequencing (MIDCIRS) and TCR RNA copy counting, using CD8 T cells to do so. Study-wide findings and limitations: When barcode sub-clustering was not used, chimeric consensus sequences inflated TCR diversity, with chimeras reaching as high as 47%. Modeling estimated around 3.2 recovered TCR RNA copies per cell, compared with about 10 by digital PCR, which implies about 30% capture efficiency. In CMV-specific effector cells, clones with more than 20 RNA copies accounted for over 97% of molecules, whereas in naive cells such clones accounted for under 1%. The naive libraries included spiked-in Jurkat TCR RNA (under eleven copies' worth), and this Jurkat TCR RNA is not part of the donor repertoire. The sizes of highly expanded clones could end up underestimated when identical TCR molecules share a barcode. A single cell's worth of spiked-in Jurkat TCR RNA was reported detectable even among 900,000 to 1,000,000 naive CD8 T cells.

This sequence uses TRBV27 and TRBJ2-7, with 9 bases in between that match TRBD1. The sequence derives from a human donor in good health. Some libraries in this study had Jurkat cell RNA spiked in. The specimen was naive CD8+ T cells from blood, with Jurkat cell RNA spiked in. The cell subset or site label, as the study defines it: FACS-sorted CD8+CD4-CCR7+CD45RA+ naive T cells. The CDR3: CASSSGQGSLYEQYF. The DNA sequence is TGTGCCAGCAGTTCGGGACAGGGTTCCCTCTACGAGCAGTACTTC.